The 20 T cell receptor beta chains given below trace back to one sample, sequenced in a study of T cell responses to AZD1222 COVID-19 vaccine. Libraries were prepared by immunoSEQ multiplex PCR; TCRdb keeps only in-frame clonotypes and omits some of them. The table lists 180,000 or so clones, approximately 90% of them singletons, with roughly 1.4% in the top ten. The sample was peripheral blood, taken 28 days after the second AZD1222 dose. The receptors stem from an adult who received the AZD1222 COVID-19 vaccine.

This rearrangement joins TRBV7-6 to TRBJ2-7; 7 bases agree with TRBD2. In germline, CDR1 is SGHVS, CDR2 FNYEAQ. Trimming cost V 0 bases and J 1 base; bases outside gene matches: 6. CDR3 length: 16 residues. Written as DNA, the CDR3 is TGTGCCAGCAGCTTAGCGGGGGGGGAGAGGTCCTACGAGCAGTACTTC. It yields the protein CASSLAGGERSYEQYF.

This clone was counted only a few times. The chain couples TRBV18 to TRBJ2-7; no clear D. Trimming removed 3 bases from V and 7 bases from J, with 10 bases in between. Germline V CDR1 and CDR2: KGHSH, LQKENI. There are 12 residues in the CDR3. The CDR3 here is CASSPGPGEQYF. The CDR3 DNA reads as TGTGCCAGCTCACCCGGTCCTGGGGAGCAGTACTTC.

J is TRBJ2-7 and V is TRBV27, with D possibly being TRBD1 (6 bases). The germline V gene encodes CDR1 MNHEY and CDR2 SMNVEV (reference sequence). The CDR3 totals 13 residues. With 0 bases removed from V and 4 bases from J, the gap between germline ends came to 7 bases. In DNA form, the CDR3 reads TGTGCCAGCAGTTTATCCCAGGGGTACGAGCAGTACTTC. Its translation is CASSLSQGYEQYF.

This clone was seen a single time. The chain is built from TRBV18 and TRBJ2-7; 10 bases map to TRBD2. V lost 6 bases, J lost 0 bases, and 11 bases stayed unmatched. The germline gives CDR1 KGHSH, CDR2 LQKENI. This CDR3 has 17 residues. DNA of the CDR3: TGTGCCAGCTCCCCGTCAGGTAGCGGGGGGAGCTCCTACGAGCAGTACTTC. Translation: CASSPSGSGGSSYEQYF.

This clone was seen once. The rearrangement joins TRBV6-4 to TRBJ2-6; D is unresolved. The CDR3 extends over 15 amino acids. The germline V gene encodes CDR1 MRHNA and CDR2 SNTAGT. Between the trimmed V and J ends, which lost 3 bases and 0 bases, there was a span of 6 bases. The CDR3 DNA reads as TGTGCCAGCAGTGATCGGTACTCTGGGGCCAACGTCCTGACTTTC. Translation gives CASSDRYSGANVLTF.

The rearrangement uses TRBV28 and TRBJ2-4; TRBD1 agrees at 7 bases. J gave up 0 bases and V 8 bases, and 10 bases lay outside the gene matches. Germline CDR1 MDHEN, CDR2 SYDVKM. The CDR3 covers 16 residues. Here the CDR3 reads CASVKGTALAKNIQYF. CDR3 sequence (DNA): TGTGCCAGCGTTAAAGGGACAGCGCTAGCCAAAAACATTCAGTACTTC.

This clone was recorded once. V usage is TRBV7-2 and J usage is TRBJ1-2; a possible D gene is TRBD1 (6 bases). CDR1 is SGHTA and CDR2 is FQGNSA in the germline V gene. CDR3 size: 13 residues. Deletions cut 7 bases from V and 6 bases from J, with 15 bases between. This CDR3 reads CASNFNRDNGYTF. CDR3 nucleotides: TGTGCCAGCAACTTTAACAGGGATAATGGCTACACCTTC.

V is TRBV6-5 and J is TRBJ1-3; D gene uncertain. CDR3 size: 14 residues. Germline V lookup: CDR1 MNHEY, CDR2 SVGAGI. The V and J ends lost 5 bases and 0 bases respectively, with 8 bases between them. CDR3: CASSLASSGNTIYF. As DNA, the CDR3 is TGTGCCAGCAGTCTAGCCTCCTCTGGAAACACCATATATTTT.

This chain joins TRBV12-3 or TRBV12-4 and TRBJ2-7; 8 positions agree with TRBD1. V lost 8 bases to trimming and J lost 6 bases; unmatched junction nucleotides: 6. This CDR3 contains 12 residues. This CDR3 reads CASRGQASEQYF. The DNA for the CDR3 is TGTGCCAGCCGGGGACAGGCCAGCGAGCAGTACTTC.

The chain uses TRBV28 and TRBJ1-2; no firm D call. This CDR3 has 12 residues. V shed 11 bases and J shed 5 bases, with 15 bases lying between them. Germline-derived CDR1 and CDR2 are MDHEN and SYDVKM. Here the CDR3 reads CARGGFRYGYTF. CDR3 DNA: TGTGCCCGGGGAGGGTTCCGGTATGGCTACACCTTC.

DNA for the CDR3: TGTGCCAGCAGTTTAGGCGCGGGAGGGCCGGGAAATGAGCAGTTCTTC. Translated: CASSLGAGGPGNEQFF. The J gene is TRBJ2-1, the V gene TRBV28, with 9 bases identical to TRBD2. CDR1 is MDHEN, CDR2 SYDVKM, per germline. The CDR3 contains 16 residues. With V trimmed by 2 bases and J by 7 bases, 9 bases remained unmatched.

The J gene is TRBJ1-1, the V gene TRBV18; TRBD1 matches 9 bases. Looked up from germline, CDR1 is KGHSH and CDR2 is LQKENI. This CDR3 has 14 amino acids. Germline trimming cut 3 bases from V and 4 bases from J; bases unmatched to any gene: 3. The CDR3 region has the DNA TGTGCCAGCTCACCGGGACAGGGCTTCACTGAAGCTTTCTTT. Residues: CASSPGQGFTEAFF.

This chain joins TRBV30 and TRBJ1-1; TRBD1 matches at 7 bases. V was clipped by 2 bases and J by 5 bases; unmatched bases: 14. The CDR3 loop spans 16 amino acids. Germline-derived CDR1 and CDR2 are GTSNPN and SVGIG (reference sequence). CDR3 bases: TGTGCCTGGAGTAGATACCCAGGGGGGCCGAATACTGAAGCTTTCTTT. It encodes CAWSRYPGGPNTEAFF.

This chain connects TRBV19 to TRBJ2-7; 7 nucleotides agree with TRBD2. Trimming removed 10 bases from V and 5 bases from J; junction bases left unmatched: 11. Germline values: CDR1 LNHDA, CDR2 SQIVND (reference sequence). The CDR3 spans 13 residues. The CDR3 DNA follows: TGTGCCACCCGAAACGGGGGGTTCGACGAGCAGTACTTC. Amino acids: CATRNGGFDEQYF.

The chain joins TRBV2 to TRBJ1-4; a weak D match, TRBD1 (5 bases). The germline CDR1 and CDR2 sequences are SNHLY and FYNNEI. V was shortened by 7 bases and J by 6 bases, with 15 bases between the two germline ends. The CDR3 is 14 amino acids. The CDR3 protein is CASTPQDLDEKLFF. CDR3 sequence (DNA): TGTGCCAGCACCCCACAGGACCTTGATGAAAAACTGTTTTTT.

This chain joins TRBV5-8 and TRBJ2-7, with D perhaps TRBD1 or TRBD2 (5 bases each). Germline CDR1 is SGHTS and CDR2 is YDEGEE. V lost 2 bases to trimming and J lost 10 bases, with 25 bases between them. CDR3 length: 16 amino acids. CDR3 region: CASSFRGLGLGARQYF. In DNA form, the CDR3 reads TGTGCCAGCAGCTTCCGGGGCCTCGGTCTGGGCGCTCGCCAGTACTTC.

This chain joins TRBV7-2 and TRBJ1-1, with 7 bases fitting TRBD1. With V trimmed by 4 bases and J by 7 bases, 6 bases remained unmatched. The CDR3 length is 13 residues. The germline CDR1 and CDR2 sequences are SGHTA and FQGNSA. This chain's CDR3 is CASSSQRQGEAFF. DNA of the CDR3: TGTGCCAGCAGCTCCCAGCGACAGGGTGAAGCTTTCTTT.

The J gene is TRBJ1-1, the V gene TRBV6-4, with 7 nucleotides matching TRBD1. V was clipped by 2 bases and J by 5 bases; unmatched bases: 14. From germline, CDR1 is MRHNA and CDR2 SNTAGT. The length of the CDR3 is 17 residues. The CDR3 DNA reads as TGTGCCAGCAGTGACGACGGGGGAAGGGGGCCGGGGACTGAAGCTTTCTTT. It encodes CASSDDGGRGPGTEAFF.

J is TRBJ2-7 and V is TRBV27; D not certain. The CDR3 extends over 16 amino acids. With 0 bases removed from V and 0 bases from J, the gap between germline ends came to 12 bases. Germline V lookup: CDR1 MNHEY, CDR2 SMNVEV (reference sequence). The CDR3 bases are TGTGCCAGCAGTTTATCGAATCCGGGTCTCTCCTACGAGCAGTACTTC. Translated: CASSLSNPGLSYEQYF.

J is TRBJ2-7 and V is TRBV6-2 or TRBV6-3; unclear D gene. The CDR3 is 12 amino acids. V gave up 6 bases and J gave up 7 bases, with 13 bases separating them. Germline CDR1 MNHEY, CDR2 SVGEGT. The CDR3 DNA reads as TGTGCCAGCAGCCCCTCTAGTTGGGAGCAGTACTTC. It codes for CASSPSSWEQYF.